What follows describes a single T cell receptor (beta chain). This record belongs to a study of T cells expressing NK-cell markers. In the study overall: The study sequenced eight donors, seven HCMV-seropositive and one seronegative.

The cDNA for TCR beta came from 5'RACE template switching with UMIs. Following a re-call of the 5' RACE reads, TCRdb has one entry per CDR3 protein and lacks DNA. This repertoire includes a few hundred thousand distinct CDR3 sequences. The V gene's germline CDR1 is MDHEN and CDR2 SYDVKM. This CDR3 has 14 amino acids. Sequenced: blood T cells: a sorted CD56 or NKG2C T cell subset, CD4+ or CD8+ T cells, or bulk PBMC T cells (not recorded which). This rearrangement joins TRBV28 to TRBJ2-5; the TRBD2 assignment by TCRdb is unverifiable without DNA. The source of this sequence is a man between 18 and 69 years old in good health. The CDR3 loop is CASSFRAGGETQYF.